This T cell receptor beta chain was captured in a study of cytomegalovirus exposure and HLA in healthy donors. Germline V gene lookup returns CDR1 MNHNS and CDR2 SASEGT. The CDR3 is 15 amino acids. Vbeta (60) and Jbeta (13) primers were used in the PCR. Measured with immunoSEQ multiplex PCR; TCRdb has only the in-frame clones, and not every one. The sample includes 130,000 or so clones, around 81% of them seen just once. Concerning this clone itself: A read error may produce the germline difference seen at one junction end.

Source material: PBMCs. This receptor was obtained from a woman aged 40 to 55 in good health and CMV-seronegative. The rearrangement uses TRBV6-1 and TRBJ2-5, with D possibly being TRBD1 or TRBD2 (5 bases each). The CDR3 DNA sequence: TGTGCCAGCAGTAAAGCAGGGTCGGGGCAAGAGACCCAGTACTTC. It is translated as CASSKAGSGQETQYF.